This T cell receptor (beta chain) was observed in a study of blood T cell repertoires in COVID-19. Study as a whole: Samples came from the United States, Italy and Spain, spanning acute and convalescent COVID-19. T cells, B-cell-depleted T cells, or PBMCs provided the cDNA or gDNA that served as material.

Assay used: immunoSEQ multiplex PCR; TCRdb lists only in-frame clones, some missing. The sample lists 250,000 to 350,000 clones; roughly 84% were seen once. The CDR3 consists of 15 residues. V was pared by 5 bases and J by 6 bases, with 11 bases of the junction left unmatched. Per germline, CDR1 SNHLY and CDR2 FYNNEI. Sequencing input: peripheral blood. This rearrangement joins TRBV2 to TRBJ2-3; 7 positions agree with TRBD1. The TCR comes from a human donor with COVID-19, enrolled during active disease. The donor label of this sample is uncertain. CDR3 loop: CASSKDRQGIDTQYF. The CDR3 bases are TGTGCCAGCAGTAAGGACAGACAGGGTATCGATACGCAGTATTTT.